Listed here is a single TCR beta chain. Its antigen is as yet unknown. These data come from a study of cytomegalovirus exposure and HLA in healthy donors. Study-level background: About 180 million T cells yielded roughly 120 million unique TCR beta sequences, as an earlier analysis found.

With 60 Vbeta and 13 Jbeta primers, the PCR was carried out. TCRdb keeps only in-frame clones here, not all; method: immunoSEQ multiplex PCR. The sample has over 200,000 clones; about three quarters are singletons. The germline V gene has CDR1 SGHRS and CDR2 YFSETQ. The CDR3 is 15 residues long. With 7 bases clipped from V and 4 bases from J, the junction kept 10 bases outside the gene matches. General observations from the study: DRB1 had the most TCR associations and HLA-C the fewest, a later analysis found, with rates varying by HLA locus. Most of the TCR beta V segments (in an earlier analysis) were productive either about 87% or about 30% of the time.

This TCR derives from a woman aged 60-70 years in good health and CMV-seropositive. Specimen: PBMCs. This chain links TRBV5-1 with TRBJ2-1; 8 nucleotides agree with TRBD1. The CDR3 DNA follows: TGCGCCAGCTGCTCGGGGGACAGGTCATACAATGAGCAGTTCTTC. Translated: CASCSGDRSYNEQFF. The full variable domain, rest sourced from reference TRBV5-1 and TRBJ2-1, is KAGVTQTPRYLIKTRGQQVTLSCSPISGHRSVSWYQQTPGQGLQFLFEYFSETQRNKGNFPGRFSGRQFSNSRSEMNVSTLELGDSALYLCASCSGDRSYNEQFFGPGTRLTVL.